The clone carrying this T cell receptor beta chain was seen many times. What it binds is not known. Separate cDNA molecules each had unique molecular identifiers attached to them. TCRdb passed the 5' RACE reads through MiXCR, listing each CDR3 protein once. This sample has more than 65,000 distinct CDR3 sequences, with about 12% found just once. This sample stems from a study of early T cells in non-severe SARS-CoV-2 infection. CDR1 is MDHEN, CDR2 SYDVKM, per germline. V lost 5 bases and J lost 4; bases outside the gene matches: 8. The CDR3 sequence is 15 residues long. Study conclusions and caveats: Missing private and CD4 specificities, VDJdb matching favored anti-spike CD8 responses.

This rearrangement joins TRBV28 to TRBJ2-5; the match to TRBD2 covers 9 bases. The receptor comes from an adult who was a healthcare worker with PCR-confirmed SARS-CoV-2 infection or an uninfected control (not recorded which). The sample consisted of whole blood. CDR3 amino acids: CASSATSGWRETQYF. CDR3 coding DNA: TGTGCCAGCAGTGCTACTAGCGGGTGGCGAGAGACCCAGTACTTC.